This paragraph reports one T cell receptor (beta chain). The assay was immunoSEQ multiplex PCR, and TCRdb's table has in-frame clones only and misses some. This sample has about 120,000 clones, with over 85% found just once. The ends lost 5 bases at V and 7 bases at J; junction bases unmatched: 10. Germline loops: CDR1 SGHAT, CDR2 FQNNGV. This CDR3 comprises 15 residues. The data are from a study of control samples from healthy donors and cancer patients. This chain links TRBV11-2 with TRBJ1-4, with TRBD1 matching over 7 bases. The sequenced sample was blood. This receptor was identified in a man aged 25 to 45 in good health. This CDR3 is CASSPQGGVGEKLFF. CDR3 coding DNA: TGTGCCAGCAGCCCCCAGGGGGGAGTGGGTGAAAAACTGTTTTTT.